The clone carrying this TCR beta chain was counted many times. This record comes from a study of spatial heterogeneity in lung cancer. Turning to the study itself: Donors were about 70 untreated early-stage non-small cell lung cancer patients. Sequencing of follow-up PBMC samples took place when they were available, at a median of approximately 2 years after resection.

Individual TCR cDNA molecules each bore their own unique molecular identifier. TCRdb called the 5' RACE reads again in MiXCR, with one record for every CDR3 protein. This sample has roughly 72,000 distinct CDR3 sequences, with approximately 8.9% found just once. The time point here: blood at routine non-recurrence follow-up after resection. The study sequenced unsorted whole RNA from tumor, nontumor lung or frozen PBMC. With 5 bases clipped from V and 8 bases from J, the junction kept 6 bases outside the gene matches. Per the germline V gene, CDR1 is SGHVS and CDR2 is FNYEAQ. The CDR3 is 15 amino acids.

The sequence was collected from a female donor with early-stage non-small cell lung cancer. The material was PBMCs, obtained at follow-up. The chain combines TRBV7-6 with TRBJ2-1; 13 bases fit TRBD2. As DNA, the CDR3 is TGTGCCAGCAGCCGCGGACTAGCGGGAGTATATGAGCAGTTCTTC. It specifies CASSRGLAGVYEQFF.